Below, one TCR beta chain is given with its context. This entry comes from a study of blood T cell repertoires in COVID-19. About the study: The origin of the acute and convalescent COVID-19 samples was the United States, Italy and Spain. T cells, B-cell-depleted T cells, or PBMCs provided the cDNA or gDNA that served as material.

V was trimmed by 0 bases and J by 9 bases, leaving 10 bases between them. This CDR3 has 14 residues. Germline V lookup: CDR1 SGHTS, CDR2 YDEGEE. How the authors handled the data: Amplifying reference gene primers gave estimates of nucleated cell counts. Repertoires were generated with immunoSEQ multiplex PCR, while TCRdb's copy carries only in-frame clones and drops some. V and J calls and clone size are copied from that table; D and trimming were computed from the DNA. Of approximately 210,000 clones listed, approximately 87% are singletons. The rearrangement links TRBV5-8 to TRBJ2-6, with a possible D match to TRBD1 (5 bases). The sample consisted of peripheral blood. The sequence came from a woman aged 65 to 85 with active or convalescent COVID-19. CDR3 loop: CASSLAGDSNVLTF. The CDR3 DNA is TGTGCCAGCAGCTTGGCAGGAGACAGCAACGTCCTGACTTTC.